The rows below give T cell receptor beta chains drawn from one sample of a study of a mutant IDH1 vaccine in newly diagnosed glioma. Their specific antigens are unknown. Repertoires were generated with immunoSEQ multiplex PCR, while TCRdb's copy carries only in-frame clones and drops some. The profile shows under 70,000 clones, over 70% of them singletons. The source material was PBMCs, sampled from a glioma patient whose treatment included an IDH1 peptide vaccine. The receptors were sampled from a man aged 25 to 40 with glioma. The CDR3 runs from the conserved cysteine through the conserved F or W. A D gene is named only where the DNA matches it firmly. Rows may omit the clone size; those that give it use once, few, many or a size class.

NA,TRBJ1-1,NA,TRBV29-1,CSVGALGAFF,TGCAGCGTTGGAGCCCTCGGAGCTTTCTTT
NA,TRBJ2-2,few,TRBV5-4,CASSLGFSPGELFF,TGTGCCAGCAGCTTGGGGTTCTCACCCGGGGAGCTGTTTTTT
NA,TRBJ1-2,NA,TRBV5-1,CASSLGAPNYGYTF,TGCGCCAGCAGCTTGGGAGCACCGAACTATGGCTACACCTTC
NA,TRBJ1-2,NA,TRBV29-1,CSVEDFRGASGGGYTF,TGCAGCGTTGAAGATTTTAGGGGGGCTTCCGGGGGCGGCTACACCTTC
NA,TRBJ1-5,NA,TRBV9,CASSGGTTYSNQPQHF,TGTGCCAGCAGCGGTGGGACAACATATAGCAATCAGCCCCAGCATTTT
NA,TRBJ2-3,NA,TRBV7-8,CASSPLRIPDTQYF,TGTGCCAGCAGCCCCCTCAGGATCCCAGATACGCAGTATTTT
NA,TRBJ2-3,NA,TRBV7-8,CASSPRTDTQYF,TGTGCCAGCAGCCCGCGGACAGATACGCAGTATTTT
NA,TRBJ1-4,NA,TRBV2,CASSERATGGATNEKLFF,TGTGCCAGCAGTGAAAGGGCGACAGGTGGAGCAACTAATGAAAAACTGTTTTTT
NA,TRBJ1-1,NA,TRBV5-6,CASSLSTEAFF,TGTGCCAGCAGCTTGAGCACTGAAGCTTTCTTT
NA,TRBJ2-3,NA,TRBV9,CASSVDFLQGSLDTQYF,TGTGCCAGCAGCGTAGACTTCCTACAGGGTTCGTTGGATACGCAGTATTTT
NA,TRBJ1-2,NA,TRBV27,CASSYRRQAVQDGIDGYTF,TGTGCCAGCAGTTACCGGCGGCAGGCCGTCCAAGATGGGATCGATGGCTACACCTTC
TRBD1,TRBJ1-4,NA,TRBV13,CASSQGQKKGTNEKLFF,TGTGCCAGCAGCCAGGGACAGAAAAAGGGGACTAATGAAAAACTGTTTTTT
TRBD1,TRBJ2-7,NA,TRBV19,CASSIWDRGNEQYF,TGTGCCAGTAGTATATGGGACAGGGGTAACGAGCAGTACTTC
NA,TRBJ1-5,NA,TRBV5-8,CASSLDRYQPQHF,TGTGCCAGCAGCTTGGACAGGTATCAGCCCCAGCATTTT
NA,TRBJ2-3,NA,TRBV5-1,CASSSISGRTDTQYF,TGCGCCAGCAGCTCAATTAGCGGTCGCACAGATACGCAGTATTTT